Sequencing of this T cell receptor (beta chain) was carried out in a study of blood T cell repertoires in COVID-19. In the original analysis: Estimation of nucleated cell counts relied on the amplification of reference gene primers. Produced via immunoSEQ multiplex PCR; TCRdb's table is partial and in-frame only. Clone size and the V and J calls come from that table; the DNA yielded D and trimming. The table lists some 110,000 clones, around 86% of them singletons. In this sample, this clone turned up a few times. V dropped 3 bases and J dropped 5 bases, with 11 bases sitting between them. CDR1 is ENHRY, CDR2 SYGVKD, per germline. The CDR3 has 13 amino acids.

This TCR was sampled from a man aged 35 to 55 with acute or convalescent COVID-19. The sequenced material came from peripheral blood. The rearrangement uses TRBV10-3 and TRBJ2-7; possibly TRBD2 for D (6 bases). The CDR3 loop reads CAISDGGWDEQYF. The DNA for the CDR3 is TGTGCCATCAGTGATGGGGGGTGGGACGAGCAGTACTTC.